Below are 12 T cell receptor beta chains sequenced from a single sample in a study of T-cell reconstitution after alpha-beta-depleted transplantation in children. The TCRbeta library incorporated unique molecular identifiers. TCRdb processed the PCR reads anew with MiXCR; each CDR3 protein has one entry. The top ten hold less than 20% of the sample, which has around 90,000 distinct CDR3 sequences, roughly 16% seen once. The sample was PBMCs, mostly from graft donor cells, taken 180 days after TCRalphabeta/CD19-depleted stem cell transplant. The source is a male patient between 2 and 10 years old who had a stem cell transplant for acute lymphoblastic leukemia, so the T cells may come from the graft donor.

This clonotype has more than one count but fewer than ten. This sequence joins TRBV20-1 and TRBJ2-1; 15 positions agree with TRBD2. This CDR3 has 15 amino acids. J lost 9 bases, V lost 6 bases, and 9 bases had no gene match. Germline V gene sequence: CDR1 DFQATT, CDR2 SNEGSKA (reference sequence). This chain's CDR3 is CSARGTSGGHGEQFF. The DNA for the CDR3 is TGCAGTGCCCGCGGGACTAGCGGGGGGCACGGTGAGCAGTTCTTC.

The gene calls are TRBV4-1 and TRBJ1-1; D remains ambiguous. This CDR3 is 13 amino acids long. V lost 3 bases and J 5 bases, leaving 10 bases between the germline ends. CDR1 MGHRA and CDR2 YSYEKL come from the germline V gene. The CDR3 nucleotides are TGCGCCAGCAGCCAGGTCCCACGGACTGAAGCTTTCTTT. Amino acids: CASSQVPRTEAFF.

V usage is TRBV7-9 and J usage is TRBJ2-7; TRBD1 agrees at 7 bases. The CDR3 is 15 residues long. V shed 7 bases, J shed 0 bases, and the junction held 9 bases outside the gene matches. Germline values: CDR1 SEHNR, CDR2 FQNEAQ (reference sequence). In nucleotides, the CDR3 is TGTGCCAGCACGTTAACAGGGGCGGGCTCCTACGAGCAGTACTTC. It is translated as CASTLTGAGSYEQYF.

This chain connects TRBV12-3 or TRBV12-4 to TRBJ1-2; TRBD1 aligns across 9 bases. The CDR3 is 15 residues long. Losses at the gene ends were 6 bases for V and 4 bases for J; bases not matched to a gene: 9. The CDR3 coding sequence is TGTGCCAGCAGAATAAATAAACAGGGGGCCTATGGCTACACCTTC. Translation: CASRINKQGAYGYTF.

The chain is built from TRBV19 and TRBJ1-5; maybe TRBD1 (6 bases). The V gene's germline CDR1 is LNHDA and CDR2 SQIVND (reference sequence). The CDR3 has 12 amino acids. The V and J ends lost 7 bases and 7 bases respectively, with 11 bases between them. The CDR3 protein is CASMGGGQPQHF. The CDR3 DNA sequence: TGTGCCAGTATGGGGGGCGGGCAGCCCCAGCATTTT.

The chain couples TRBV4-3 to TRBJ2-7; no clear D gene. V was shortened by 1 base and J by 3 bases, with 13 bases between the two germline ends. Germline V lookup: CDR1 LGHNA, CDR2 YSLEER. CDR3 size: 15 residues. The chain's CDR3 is CASSQGLNPDYEQYF. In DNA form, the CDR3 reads TGCGCCAGCAGCCAAGGACTGAATCCCGACTACGAGCAGTACTTC.

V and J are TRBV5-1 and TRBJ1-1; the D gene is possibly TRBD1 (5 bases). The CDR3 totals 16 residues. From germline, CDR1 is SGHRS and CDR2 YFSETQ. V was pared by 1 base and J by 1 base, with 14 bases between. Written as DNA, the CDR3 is TGCGCCAGCAGCTTGACAGGTATTATTCCGAACACTGAAGCTTTCTTT. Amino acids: CASSLTGIIPNTEAFF.

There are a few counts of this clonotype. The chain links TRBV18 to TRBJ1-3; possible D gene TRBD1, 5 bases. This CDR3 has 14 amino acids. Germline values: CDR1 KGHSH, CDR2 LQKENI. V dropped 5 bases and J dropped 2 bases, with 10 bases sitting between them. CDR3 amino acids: CASSAGGPGNTIYF. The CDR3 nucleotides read TGTGCCAGCTCAGCCGGGGGACCTGGAAACACCATATATTTT.

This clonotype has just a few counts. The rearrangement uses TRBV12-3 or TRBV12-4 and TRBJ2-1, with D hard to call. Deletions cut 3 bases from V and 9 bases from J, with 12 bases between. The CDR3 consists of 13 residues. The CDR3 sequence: CASSFLRRGEQFF. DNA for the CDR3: TGTGCCAGCAGTTTCCTAAGGAGAGGTGAGCAGTTCTTC.

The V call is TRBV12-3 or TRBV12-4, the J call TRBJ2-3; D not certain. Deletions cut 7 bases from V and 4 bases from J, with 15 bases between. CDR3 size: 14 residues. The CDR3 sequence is CASTLRLLSDTQYF. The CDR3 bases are TGTGCCAGCACACTACGCCTTCTGTCAGATACGCAGTATTTT.

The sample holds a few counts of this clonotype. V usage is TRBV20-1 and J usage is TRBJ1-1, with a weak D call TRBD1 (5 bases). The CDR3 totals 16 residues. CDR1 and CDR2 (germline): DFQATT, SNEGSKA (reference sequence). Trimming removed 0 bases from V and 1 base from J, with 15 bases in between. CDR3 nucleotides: TGCAGTGCTAGAGATCTCGGGGCGATCCAGAACACTGAAGCTTTCTTT. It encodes CSARDLGAIQNTEAFF.

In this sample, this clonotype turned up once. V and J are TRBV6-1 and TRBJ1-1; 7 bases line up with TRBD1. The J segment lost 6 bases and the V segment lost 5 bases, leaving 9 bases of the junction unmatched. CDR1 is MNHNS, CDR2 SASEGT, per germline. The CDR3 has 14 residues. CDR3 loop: CASSTIGGGSEAFF. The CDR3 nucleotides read TGTGCCAGCAGTACCATAGGAGGGGGCTCTGAAGCTTTCTTT.